This record looks at one T cell receptor (beta chain) sequence and its context. V was cut by 2 bases and J by 2 bases, with 7 bases left in between. Germline CDR1 and CDR2: MNHNY and SVGAGI (reference sequence). This CDR3 comprises 13 residues. The data are from a study of cytomegalovirus exposure and HLA in healthy donors. Across the study: In an earlier analysis, some 110 million unique TCR beta sequences were found from some 200 million T cells.

Both 60 Vbeta primers and 13 Jbeta primers went into the PCR. Sequencing used immunoSEQ multiplex PCR; TCRdb keeps in-frame clones, though not all of them. The table includes tens of thousands of clones, less than 75% detected once. The V and J genes are TRBV6-6 and TRBJ2-7; D is perhaps TRBD2 (5 bases). The source material was PBMCs. The source of this sequence is a man aged 25-40 years in good health and CMV-seronegative. In DNA, the CDR3 is TGTGCCAGCAGTTACAGCGGTGCCTACGAGCAGTACTTC. Translated, it gives CASSYSGAYEQYF.